This T cell receptor beta chain was documented in a study of blood T cells in healthy people across ages. The study, taken as a whole, reports: It was found that TCR beta diversity correlated strongly with the percentage of naive T cells. Higher diversity, along with more naive CD4+ cells, distinguished long-lived donors from aged donors.

Researchers isolated at least 6 million PBMCs per sample. For the second PCR, which ran for about 6 to 11 cycles, a sample-barcoded 5' primer and a J-beta primer mix were used. MiXCR was run by TCRdb on the 5' RACE reads, yielding one entry per CDR3 protein. The table shows 850,000 to 1,100,000 distinct CDR3 sequences, with more than 30% occurring only once. Germline V gene sequence: CDR1 SGHDN, CDR2 FVKESK. Trimming stripped 2 bases from V and 4 bases from J, with 6 bases between. The length of the CDR3 is 13 residues. A few counts support this clonotype. The antigen remains undetermined. The source material was blood. The rearrangement joins TRBV14 to TRBJ1-5; D gene unclear. The clonotype originates from a man aged 18 to 29 in good health. CDR3 nucleotides: TGTGCCAGCAGCCAACACTGGAATCAGCCCCAGCATTTT. It specifies CASSQHWNQPQHF.